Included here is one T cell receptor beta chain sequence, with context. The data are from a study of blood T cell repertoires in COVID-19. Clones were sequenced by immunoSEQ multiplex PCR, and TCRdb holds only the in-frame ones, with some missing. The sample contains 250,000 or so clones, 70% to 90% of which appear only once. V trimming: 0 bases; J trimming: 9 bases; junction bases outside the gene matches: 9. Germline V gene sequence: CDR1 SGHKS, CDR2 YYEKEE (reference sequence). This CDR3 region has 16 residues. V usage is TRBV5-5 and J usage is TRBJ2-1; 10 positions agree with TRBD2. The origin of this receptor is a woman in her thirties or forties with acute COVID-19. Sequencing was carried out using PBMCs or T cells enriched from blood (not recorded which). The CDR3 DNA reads TGTGCCAGCAGCTTGGAGGTAGCGGGAGGTAGAAGTGAGCAGTTCTTC. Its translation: CASSLEVAGGRSEQFF.